The 20 T cell receptor beta chains given below trace back to one sample, sequenced in a study of spatial heterogeneity in lung cancer. Overall study findings and caveats: The number of expanded tumor alpha and beta chains correlated with mutation number.

These receptors lack a known antigen. Time point reported: sample taken at primary tumor resection. From the 5' RACE reads, TCRdb called clonotypes with MiXCR, one entry per CDR3 protein. The sample includes about 100,000 distinct CDR3 sequences, approximately 4.7% of them seen just once. The material was lung tumor tissue, obtained at surgery. The source is a male donor with early-stage non-small cell lung cancer.

This clonotype showed up many times. This chain links TRBV9 with TRBJ2-6; maybe TRBD1 (6 bases). The CDR3 has 18 residues. V dropped 3 bases and J dropped 0 bases, with 16 bases sitting between them. Germline-derived CDR1 and CDR2 are SGDLS and YYNGEE. The CDR3, as DNA: TGTGCCAGCAGCGACCGGGACATTTCCCGCTCTGGGGCCAACGTCCTGACTTTC. This gives the protein CASSDRDISRSGANVLTF.

J is TRBJ2-3 and V is TRBV24-1, with TRBD2 as a possible D gene (6 bases). V was trimmed by 3 bases and J by 2 bases, leaving 23 bases between them. From germline, CDR1 is KGHDR and CDR2 SFDVKD. The CDR3 contains 19 residues. CDR3 in amino acids: CATSDGTAEGILSTDTQYF. The CDR3 DNA is TGTGCCACCAGTGATGGTACAGCGGAGGGGATTTTGTCCACAGATACGCAGTATTTT.

This clonotype turned up a few times. V usage is TRBV12-3 or TRBV12-4 and J usage is TRBJ2-3; 7 nucleotides align to TRBD2. V dropped 5 bases and J dropped 3; count of bases not matched to a gene: 14. This CDR3 contains 17 residues. Here the CDR3 reads CASSNLLEERDTDTQYF. The CDR3 region has the DNA TGTGCCAGCAGTAACCTGCTGGAGGAGCGGGATACAGATACGCAGTATTTT.

This clonotype occurred many times. The chain couples TRBV29-1 to TRBJ2-3; tentative D call: TRBD1 (7 bases). V was clipped by 3 bases and J by 6 bases, with 19 bases between them. From germline, CDR1 is SQVTM and CDR2 ANQGSEA. The CDR3 is 15 residues long. The CDR3 nucleotides read TGCAGCGTTGATCAGCTAGGACAGGAGGGTGATACGCAGTATTTT. Its translation is CSVDQLGQEGDTQYF.

There are a few counts of this clonotype. V gene TRBV20-1 combines with J gene TRBJ2-1, with no clear D. Trimming cost V 0 bases and J 4 bases, with 7 bases left between them. From germline, CDR1 is DFQATT and CDR2 SNEGSKA (reference sequence). This CDR3 contains 13 residues. The chain's CDR3 is CSARDSRYNEQFF. In nucleotides, the CDR3 is TGCAGTGCTAGAGATTCCAGGTACAATGAGCAGTTCTTC.

In this sample, this clonotype turned up a few times. The chain links TRBV5-5 to TRBJ1-5; 10 bases are shared with TRBD1. Germline CDR1 is SGHKS and CDR2 is YYEKEE (reference sequence). This CDR3 spans 16 amino acids. J was trimmed by 7 bases and V by 0 bases; bases with no gene match: 7. The CDR3, as DNA: TGTGCCAGCAGCTTGGTTTTGGGGACAGGGGTACAGCCCCAGCATTTT. Encoded protein: CASSLVLGTGVQPQHF. Together with reference TRBV5-5 and TRBJ1-5, the CDR3 gives the full variable domain: DAGVTQSPTHLIKTRGQQVTLRCSPISGHKSVSWYQQVLGQGPQFIFQYYEKEERGRGNFPDRFSARQFPNYSSELNVNALLLGDSALYLCASSLVLGTGVQPQHFGDGTRLSIL.

The chain uses TRBV7-9 and TRBJ1-1; D not certain. Germline loops: CDR1 SEHNR, CDR2 FQNEAQ (reference sequence). CDR3 length: 11 amino acids. Trimming removed 1 base from V and 7 bases from J, with 4 bases in between. CDR3 in amino acids: CASSLEREAFF. In nucleotides, the CDR3 is TGTGCCAGCAGCTTAGAACGTGAAGCTTTCTTT.

This clonotype was seen many times. This chain links TRBV28 with TRBJ2-1; D is possibly TRBD1 (6 bases). The germline V and J ends were trimmed by 6 bases and 4 bases, with 10 bases remaining between them. Germline CDR1 is MDHEN and CDR2 is SYDVKM. The CDR3 covers 13 residues. The CDR3 region has the DNA TGTGCCAGCAGGGCGACAGGTTACAATGAGCAGTTCTTC. This gives the protein CASRATGYNEQFF.

This rearrangement joins TRBV20-1 to TRBJ2-1, with 10 bases matching TRBD2. This CDR3 spans 13 amino acids. The V and J ends lost 3 bases and 8 bases, in that order; junction bases with no gene match: 4. Germline V gives CDR1 DFQATT, CDR2 SNEGSKA (reference sequence). In DNA, the CDR3 is TGCAGTGCTAGTAGCGGGGGGACCGATGAGCAGTTCTTC. Amino acids: CSASSGGTDEQFF.

The J gene is TRBJ2-3, the V gene TRBV4-2, with 7 bases fitting TRBD2. Germline V gives CDR1 LGHNA, CDR2 YNFKEQ. This CDR3 is 17 amino acids long. Trimming took 2 bases from V and 4 from J; bases not matched to a gene: 12. The CDR3 here is CASSQTRSSGGADTQYF. Written as DNA, the CDR3 is TGTGCCAGCAGCCAAACCCGATCTAGCGGAGGGGCAGATACGCAGTATTTT.

This clonotype came up many times. The V gene is TRBV11-2, the J gene TRBJ1-4; 11 bases map to TRBD1. The CDR3 runs 17 residues. Losses at the gene ends were 4 bases for V and 10 bases for J; bases not matched to a gene: 14. The germline V gene has CDR1 SGHAT and CDR2 FQNNGV. This chain's CDR3 is CASSYGTGGVGFGKLFF. CDR3 DNA: TGTGCCAGCAGCTACGGGACAGGGGGTGTGGGGTTTGGAAAACTGTTTTTT.

This clonotype was detected a few times. The chain links TRBV4-2 to TRBJ2-1; D is uncertain. The CDR3 extends over 13 amino acids. Trimming left V 0 bases short and J 6 bases short, with 6 bases between. Germline CDR1 reads LGHNA; CDR2 reads YNFKEQ. The CDR3 loop is CASSQERSNEQFF. CDR3 bases: TGTGCCAGCAGCCAAGAGAGGAGCAATGAGCAGTTCTTC.

At least ten counts were recorded for this clonotype. The chain links TRBV2 to TRBJ2-1, with D maybe TRBD1 (5 bases). V lost 4 bases and J lost 5, with 21 bases in between. Germline values: CDR1 SNHLY, CDR2 FYNNEI. This CDR3 comprises 17 residues. DNA for the CDR3: TGTGCCAGCAGTGTAGCCCTTTGGCCGGACAACAACAATGAGCAGTTCTTC. Translated, it gives CASSVALWPDNNNEQFF.

Ten or more counts support this clonotype. The gene calls are TRBV28 and TRBJ2-3; 7 nucleotides agree with TRBD2. Germline values: CDR1 MDHEN, CDR2 SYDVKM. With 4 bases clipped from V and 2 bases from J, the junction kept 6 bases outside the gene matches. This CDR3 comprises 15 residues. The CDR3 DNA follows: TGTGCCAGCAGTTCCACGGGAGGCTCCACAGATACGCAGTATTTT. It yields the protein CASSSTGGSTDTQYF.

This clonotype was recorded many times. The V call is TRBV4-1, the J call TRBJ1-2; D gene unclear. The CDR3 loop spans 14 amino acids. CDR1 is MGHRA, CDR2 YSYEKL, per germline. Between the trimmed V and J ends, which lost 7 bases and 4 bases, there was a span of 16 bases. DNA of the CDR3: TGCGCCAGCACCCTTCGTGCAGGCGGCTATGGCTACACCTTC. It encodes CASTLRAGGYGYTF.

The chain has TRBV20-1 and TRBJ1-3, with 11 bases identical to TRBD1. Germline CDR1 and CDR2: DFQATT and SNEGSKA (reference sequence). The CDR3 spans 15 residues. V trimming: 3 bases; J trimming: 2 bases; junction bases outside the gene matches: 3. In nucleotides, the CDR3 is TGCAGTGCTAGGCCGGGACAGGGGGCTGGAAACACCATATATTTT. This sequence encodes CSARPGQGAGNTIYF.

This clonotype was detected ten times or more. V gene TRBV7-9 combines with J gene TRBJ1-5, with D hard to call. V was cut by 4 bases and J by 9 bases, with 13 bases left in between. CDR1 and CDR2 from the germline V gene are SEHNR and FQNEAQ (reference sequence). The CDR3 totals 13 residues. The DNA of the CDR3 is TGTGCCAGCAGCTCGGACGCAGAGCGGCCCCAGCATTTT. It specifies CASSSDAERPQHF.

The chain employs TRBV5-1 and TRBJ2-7, with D possibly matching TRBD1 (7 bases). Per the germline V gene, CDR1 is SGHRS and CDR2 is YFSETQ. Between the trimmed V and J ends, which lost 0 bases and 3 bases, there was a span of 16 bases. This CDR3 region has 16 residues. In nucleotides, the CDR3 is TGCGCCAGCAGCTTGGACGCGGGACAGTCAATCTACGAGCAGTACTTC. This translates into CASSLDAGQSIYEQYF. Together with reference TRBV5-1 and TRBJ2-7, the CDR3 gives the full variable domain: KAGVTQTPRYLIKTRGQQVTLSCSPISGHRSVSWYQQTPGQGLQFLFEYFSETQRNKGNFPGRFSGRQFSNSRSEMNVSTLELGDSALYLCASSLDAGQSIYEQYFGPGTRLTVT.

The table lists this clonotype with many counts. J is TRBJ1-1 and V is TRBV25-1; D call uncertain. V lost 2 bases to trimming and J lost 0 bases, with 10 bases between them. CDR1 and CDR2 (germline): MGHDK, SYGVNS. CDR3 length: 15 residues. The chain's CDR3 is CASSEGFGMNTEAFF. CDR3 DNA sequence: TGTGCCAGCAGTGAAGGCTTCGGAATGAACACTGAAGCTTTCTTT.

This clonotype was seen many times. This sequence joins TRBV20-1 and TRBJ2-4; 11 nucleotides agree with TRBD2. V trimming: 1 base; J trimming: 15 bases; junction bases outside the gene matches: 5. The CDR3 extends over 12 amino acids. Germline loops: CDR1 DFQATT, CDR2 SNEGSKA (reference sequence). The CDR3 nucleotides are TGCAGTGCTAGAGGACTAGCGGGACCCCCGTACTTC. It yields the protein CSARGLAGPPYF.